The 5 T cell receptor beta chains presented below share a single source sample, sequenced in a study of cytomegalovirus exposure and HLA in healthy donors. Some clones are missing from TCRdb's copy, which holds only in-frame ones; the method was immunoSEQ multiplex PCR. The sample lists hundreds of thousands of clones; about nine tenths were seen once. The sample was PBMCs. Receptors were obtained from a woman between 18 and 29 years old in good health and CMV-seronegative.

The CDR3 here is CAWSVYLGTVQLETQYF. The CDR3 DNA is TGTGCCTGGAGTGTATATCTGGGGACAGTACAATTAGAGACCCAGTACTTC. The V call is TRBV30, the J call TRBJ2-5; 7 bases fit TRBD1. CDR1 is GTSNPN and CDR2 is SVGIG in the germline V gene (reference sequence). Trimming removed 0 bases from V and 4 bases from J; junction bases left unmatched: 14. The CDR3 covers 17 residues.

CDR3 amino acids: CASKHRGRGTGELFF. Written as DNA, the CDR3 is TGTGCCAGTAAACACAGGGGGCGGGGCACCGGGGAGCTGTTTTTT. The rearrangement links TRBV19 to TRBJ2-2, with 9 bases matching TRBD1. Germline CDR1 LNHDA, CDR2 SQIVND (reference sequence). This CDR3 comprises 15 residues. V shed 7 bases and J 4 bases; nucleotides not matched to a gene: 7.

Only a few counts were recorded for this clone. V gene TRBV27 combines with J gene TRBJ1-5; tentative D call: TRBD1 (6 bases). CDR3 length: 17 residues. Germline V CDR1 and CDR2: MNHEY, SMNVEV (reference sequence). Trimming left V 3 bases short and J 0 bases short, with 15 bases between. The CDR3 protein is CASSLRQAVNSNQPQHF. CDR3 DNA sequence: TGTGCCAGCAGTTTGAGACAGGCCGTAAATAGCAATCAGCCCCAGCATTTT.

The V call is TRBV6-5, the J call TRBJ2-7; 9 nucleotides match TRBD2. Germline V CDR1 and CDR2: MNHEY, SVGAGI. V lost 6 bases, J lost 3 bases, and 6 bases stayed unmatched. CDR3 size: 14 residues. CDR3 in DNA: TGTGCCAGCAGAGTTAGCGGGAGTATCTACGAGCAGTACTTC. This codes for CASRVSGSIYEQYF.

This chain joins TRBV5-4 and TRBJ2-1, with D possibly being TRBD1 (5 bases). From germline, CDR1 is SGHNT and CDR2 YYREEE (reference sequence). Trimming cost V 7 bases and J 4 bases, with 9 bases left between them. The CDR3 length is 12 residues. The CDR3 bases are TGTGCCAGCTTGACAGCTTACAATGAGCAGTTCTTC. Translated: CASLTAYNEQFF.